This T cell receptor (beta chain) was identified in a study of control samples from healthy donors and cancer patients. Here immunoSEQ multiplex PCR was the method, and the copy in TCRdb shows in-frame clones only, minus some. This table has some 120,000 clones, 70% to 90% appearing once. The CDR3 is 14 residues long. Germline lookup yields CDR1 PRHDT and CDR2 FYEKMQ (reference sequence). Trimming shortened V by 2 bases and J by 0 bases, and 8 bases separated the two germline ends. Sample: blood. This clonotype originated in a man aged 55 to 70 in good health. The chain carries TRBV13 and TRBJ2-7; TRBD1 might be the D (6 bases). CDR3 nucleotide sequence: TGTGCCAGCAGCTTACCAGGGGCCTCCTACGAGCAGTACTTC. Translated, it gives CASSLPGASYEQYF.